This T cell receptor (beta chain) came from a study of cytomegalovirus exposure and HLA in healthy donors. Findings and limits, study-wide: CMV antigen specificity of three CMV-associated chains was confirmed in vitro. An analysis that was carried out later associated 17,000 or so TCR beta sequences with HLA alleles at 0.05 false discovery rate.

In the PCR, 60 Vbeta and 13 Jbeta primers were used. The protocol was immunoSEQ multiplex PCR, while the TCRdb copy is restricted to in-frame clones and leaves out a portion. Of approximately 190,000 clones in the sample, over 70% were seen once. CDR1 and CDR2 from the germline V gene are SGHNT and YENEEA. With V trimmed by 2 bases and J by 2 bases, 18 bases remained unmatched. This CDR3 is 20 amino acids long. With regard to this clone: The antigen remains unidentified.

The sequenced material came from PBMCs. This sequence joins TRBV11-3 and TRBJ1-5; 7 bases line up with TRBD1. This receptor was obtained from a man aged 45-65 years in good health and CMV-seronegative. The CDR3: CASSLTLAGGWWIGNQPQHF. The CDR3 DNA reads TGTGCCAGCAGCTTAACCTTGGCAGGGGGATGGTGGATTGGCAATCAGCCCCAGCATTTT.